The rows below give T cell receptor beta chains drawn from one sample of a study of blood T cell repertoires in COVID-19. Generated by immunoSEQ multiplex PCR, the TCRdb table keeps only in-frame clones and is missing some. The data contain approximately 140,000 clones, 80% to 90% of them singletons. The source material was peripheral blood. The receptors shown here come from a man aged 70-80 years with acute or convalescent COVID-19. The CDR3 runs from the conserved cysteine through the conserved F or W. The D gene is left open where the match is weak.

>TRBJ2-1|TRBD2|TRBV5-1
TGCGCCAGCAGCTTGGGCCCCGGGACTAGCGGGAATGAGCAGTTCTTC
CASSLGPGTSGNEQFF
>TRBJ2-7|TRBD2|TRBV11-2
TGTGCCAGCAGCGCGGGGGGGACTAGCGGGAGGACCACCTACGAGCAGTACTTC
CASSAGGTSGRTTYEQYF
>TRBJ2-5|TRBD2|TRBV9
TGTGCCAGCAGCGTAGGTGTAGCGGGAGGGCCAGGCCAAGAGACCCAGTACTTC
CASSVGVAGGPGQETQYF
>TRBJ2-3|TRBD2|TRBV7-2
TGTGCCAGCAGCTTAGACAGTCTCGCGGGAGGGTTCCGCGATACGCAGTATTTT
CASSLDSLAGGFRDTQYF
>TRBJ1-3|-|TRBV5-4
TGTGCCAGCAGCTTGCGAGGTTCTGGAAACACCATATATTTT
CASSLRGSGNTIYF
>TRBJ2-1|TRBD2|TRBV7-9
TGTGCCAGCAGCTTTATAGGTAGCGGGACTTACAATGAGCAGTTCTTC
CASSFIGSGTYNEQFF
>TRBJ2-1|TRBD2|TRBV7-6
TGTGCCAGCAGCCCAGGCTCTAGCGGGTCTTACAATGAGCAGTTCTTC
CASSPGSSGSYNEQFF
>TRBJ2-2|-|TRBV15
TGTGCCACCAGCGAACGCGGGGGCGCGACCGGGGAGCTGTTTTTT
CATSERGGATGELFF
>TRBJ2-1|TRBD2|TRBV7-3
TGTGCCAGCAGCCTCCTAGCGGGAGCCTACAATGAGCAGTTCTTC
CASSLLAGAYNEQFF
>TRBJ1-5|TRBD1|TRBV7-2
TGTGCCAGCAGCCTGAACAGGGGACCAAATCAGCCCCAGCATTTT
CASSLNRGPNQPQHF
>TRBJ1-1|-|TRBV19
TGTGCCAGTAGTATCGGGGTGAACACTGAAGCTTTCTTT
CASSIGVNTEAFF
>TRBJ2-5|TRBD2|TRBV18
TGTGCCAGCGCTAGCGGGAAAGAGACCCAGTACTTC
CASASGKETQYF